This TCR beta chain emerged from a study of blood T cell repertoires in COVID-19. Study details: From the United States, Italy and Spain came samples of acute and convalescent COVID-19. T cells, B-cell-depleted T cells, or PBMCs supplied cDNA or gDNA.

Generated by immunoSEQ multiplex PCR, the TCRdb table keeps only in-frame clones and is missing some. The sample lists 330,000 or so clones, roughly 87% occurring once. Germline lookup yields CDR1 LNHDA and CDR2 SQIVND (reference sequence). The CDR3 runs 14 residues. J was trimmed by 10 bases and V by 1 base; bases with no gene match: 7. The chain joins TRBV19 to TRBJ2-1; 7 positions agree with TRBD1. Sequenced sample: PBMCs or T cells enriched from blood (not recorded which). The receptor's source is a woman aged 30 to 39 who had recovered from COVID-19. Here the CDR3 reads CASSIATGPGEQFF. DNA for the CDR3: TGTGCCAGTAGTATAGCGACAGGGCCAGGCGAGCAGTTCTTC.